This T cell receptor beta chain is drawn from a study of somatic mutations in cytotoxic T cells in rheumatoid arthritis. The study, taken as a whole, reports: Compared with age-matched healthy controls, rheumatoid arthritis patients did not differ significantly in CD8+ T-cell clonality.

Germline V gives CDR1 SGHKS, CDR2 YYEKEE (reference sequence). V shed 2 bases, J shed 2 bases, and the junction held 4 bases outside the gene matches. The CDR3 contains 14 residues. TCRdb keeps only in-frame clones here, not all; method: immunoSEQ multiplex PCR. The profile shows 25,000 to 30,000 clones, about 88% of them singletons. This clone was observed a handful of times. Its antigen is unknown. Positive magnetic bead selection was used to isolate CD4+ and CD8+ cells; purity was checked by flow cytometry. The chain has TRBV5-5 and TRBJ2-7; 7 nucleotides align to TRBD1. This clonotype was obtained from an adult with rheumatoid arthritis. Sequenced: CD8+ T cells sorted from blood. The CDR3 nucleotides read TGTGCCAGCAGCTTTCGGACAGGCCCCTACGAGCAGTACTTC. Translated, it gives CASSFRTGPYEQYF.